The source of this T cell receptor (beta chain) is a study of post-analysis software for immune sequencing data. Study-wide results and caveats: The normalized Chao1 diversity of multiple sclerosis patients was significantly lower than that of controls.

To note about this clonotype: The antigen is unknown.

TCR beta cDNA libraries had unique molecular identifiers. TCRdb reprocessed the PCR reads with MiXCR, giving one entry per CDR3 protein. The sample includes about 680,000 distinct CDR3 sequences, 55% to 60% seen only once; the top ten take 10% to 12%. Sequenced sample: blood. The sequence came from a girl aged 2-9 years with multiple sclerosis.

Here the CDR3 reads CSARGESGSGETQYF. The CDR3 nucleotides are TGCAGTGCCAGGGGGGAAAGCGGGAGTGGAGAGACCCAGTACTTC. The J gene is TRBJ2-5, the V gene TRBV20-1, with D perhaps matching TRBD2 (8 bases). From germline, CDR1 is DFQATT and CDR2 SNEGSKA (reference sequence). V was cut by 6 bases and J by 4 bases, with 21 bases left in between. The CDR3 contains 15 residues.